This note documents a single TCR beta chain sequence. The sample is drawn from a study of CD8 T cells in Susac syndrome. Random hexamers were used to reverse transcribe about 0.45 to 1 ug of RNA. Each CDR3 protein is one row after TCRdb ran MiXCR on the immunoSEQ multiplex PCR reads. This table holds under 250,000 distinct CDR3 sequences, about 94% found once. The clonotype comes from a human donor with Susac syndrome. Sequencing was done on a sample of CD4+ T cells from PBMCs.

The CDR3 loop is CASRRGRLDSTDTQYF. CDR3 DNA sequence: TGTGCCAGCAGAAGGGGGCGCTTAGATAGCACAGATACGCAGTATTTT. The chain links TRBV12-3 or TRBV12-4 to TRBJ2-3, with 7 bases identical to TRBD1. The J segment lost 0 bases and the V segment lost 6 bases, leaving 9 bases of the junction unmatched. The CDR3 length is 16 residues.